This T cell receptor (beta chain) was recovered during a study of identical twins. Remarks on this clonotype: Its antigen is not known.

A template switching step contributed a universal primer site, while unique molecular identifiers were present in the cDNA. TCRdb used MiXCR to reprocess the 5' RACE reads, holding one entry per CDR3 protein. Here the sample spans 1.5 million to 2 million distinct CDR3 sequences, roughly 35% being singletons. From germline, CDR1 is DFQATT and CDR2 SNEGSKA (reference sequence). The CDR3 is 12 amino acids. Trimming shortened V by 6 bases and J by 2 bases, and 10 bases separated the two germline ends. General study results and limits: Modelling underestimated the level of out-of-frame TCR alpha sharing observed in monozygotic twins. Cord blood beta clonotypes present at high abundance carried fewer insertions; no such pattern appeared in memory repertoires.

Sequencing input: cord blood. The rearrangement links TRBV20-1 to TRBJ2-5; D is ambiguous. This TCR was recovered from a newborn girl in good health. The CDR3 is CSAIDGQETQYF. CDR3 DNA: TGCAGTGCGATCGACGGACAAGAGACCCAGTACTTC.